The T cell receptor (beta chain) described here comes from a study of identical twins. Study-level results: In cord blood, abundant beta clonotypes had fewer insertions; memory showed no trend. A partial confounding effect on zero-insertion analyses could come from invariant MAIT and iNKT cells.

The donor group consisted entirely of healthy Caucasians. TCRdb reprocessed the 5' RACE reads via MiXCR and lists one record per CDR3 protein. The sample lists about 430,000 distinct CDR3 sequences; 18% were seen once. This clonotype was seen ten or more times. No antigen is known for it. The CDR3 loop spans 15 amino acids. With 8 bases removed from V and 4 bases from J, the gap between germline ends came to 18 bases. This receptor was obtained from a middle-aged man in good health. The J gene is TRBJ2-1, the V gene TRBV12-3 or TRBV12-4; D call uncertain. The sequenced sample was naive T cells sorted from blood. The CDR3 DNA is TGTGCCAGCGTACGAGGAGTACCCAATTACAATGAGCAGTTCTTC. Amino acids: CASVRGVPNYNEQFF.